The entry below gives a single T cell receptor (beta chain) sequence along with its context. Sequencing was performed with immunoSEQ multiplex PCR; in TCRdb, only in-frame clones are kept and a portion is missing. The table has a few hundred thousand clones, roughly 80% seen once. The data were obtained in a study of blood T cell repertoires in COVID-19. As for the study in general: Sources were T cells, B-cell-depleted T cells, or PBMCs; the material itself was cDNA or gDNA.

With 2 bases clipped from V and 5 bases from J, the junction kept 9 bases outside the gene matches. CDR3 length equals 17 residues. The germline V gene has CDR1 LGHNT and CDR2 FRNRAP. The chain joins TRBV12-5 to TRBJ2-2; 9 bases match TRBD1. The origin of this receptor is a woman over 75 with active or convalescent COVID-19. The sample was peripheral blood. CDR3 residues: CASGLPRQGGETGELFF. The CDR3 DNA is TGTGCTAGTGGTTTGCCCCGACAGGGGGGTGAAACCGGGGAGCTGTTTTTT.